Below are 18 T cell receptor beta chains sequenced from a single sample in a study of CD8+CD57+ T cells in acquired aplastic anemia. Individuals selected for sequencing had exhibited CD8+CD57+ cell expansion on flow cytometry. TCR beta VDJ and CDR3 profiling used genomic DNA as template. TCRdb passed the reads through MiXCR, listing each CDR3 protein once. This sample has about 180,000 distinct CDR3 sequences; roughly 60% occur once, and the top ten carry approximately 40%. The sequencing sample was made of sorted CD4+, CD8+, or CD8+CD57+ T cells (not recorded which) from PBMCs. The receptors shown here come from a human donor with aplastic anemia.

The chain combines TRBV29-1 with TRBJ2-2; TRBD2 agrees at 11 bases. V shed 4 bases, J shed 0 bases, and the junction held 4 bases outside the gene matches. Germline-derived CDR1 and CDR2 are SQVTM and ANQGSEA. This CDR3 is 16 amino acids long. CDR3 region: CSVAGTSGTNTGELFF. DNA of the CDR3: TGCAGCGTTGCCGGGACTAGCGGTACGAACACCGGGGAGCTGTTTTTT.

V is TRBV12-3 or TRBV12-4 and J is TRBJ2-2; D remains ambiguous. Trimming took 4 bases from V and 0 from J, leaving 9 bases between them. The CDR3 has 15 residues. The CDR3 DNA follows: TGTGCCAGCAGTTCAGCAGGAACGAACACCGGGGAGCTGTTTTTT. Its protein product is CASSSAGTNTGELFF.

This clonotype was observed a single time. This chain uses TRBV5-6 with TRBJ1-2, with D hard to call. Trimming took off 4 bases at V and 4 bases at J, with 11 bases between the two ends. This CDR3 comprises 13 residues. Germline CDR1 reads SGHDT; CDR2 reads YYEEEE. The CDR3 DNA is TGTGCCAGCAGCCCCCTGACTAGCTATGGCTACACCTTC. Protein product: CASSPLTSYGYTF.

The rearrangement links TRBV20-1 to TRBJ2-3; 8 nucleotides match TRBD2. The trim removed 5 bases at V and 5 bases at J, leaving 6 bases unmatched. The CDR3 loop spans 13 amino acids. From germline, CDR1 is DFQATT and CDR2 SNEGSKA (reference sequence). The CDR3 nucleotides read TGCAGTGCTCCCTCCGGGACTAGAGATACGCAGTATTTT. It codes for CSAPSGTRDTQYF.

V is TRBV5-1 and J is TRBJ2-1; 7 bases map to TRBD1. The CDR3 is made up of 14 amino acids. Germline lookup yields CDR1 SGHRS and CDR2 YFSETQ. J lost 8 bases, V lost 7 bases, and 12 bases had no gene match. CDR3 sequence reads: CASSQGGADDEQFF. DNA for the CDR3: TGCGCCAGCTCCCAAGGGGGCGCAGACGATGAGCAGTTCTTC. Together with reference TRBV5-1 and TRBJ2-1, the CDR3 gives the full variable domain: KAGVTQTPRYLIKTRGQQVTLSCSPISGHRSVSWYQQTPGQGLQFLFEYFSETQRNKGNFPGRFSGRQFSNSRSEMNVSTLELGDSALYLCASSQGGADDEQFFGPGTRLTVL.

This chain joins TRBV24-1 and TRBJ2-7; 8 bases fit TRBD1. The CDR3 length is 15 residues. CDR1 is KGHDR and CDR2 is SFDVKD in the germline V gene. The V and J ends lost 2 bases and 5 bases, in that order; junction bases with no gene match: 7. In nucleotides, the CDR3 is TGTGCCACCAGTGATTCGGGACAGGCGTACCACGAGCAGTACTTC. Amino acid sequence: CATSDSGQAYHEQYF.

CDR3 region: CASSDGGPQYF. DNA for the CDR3: TGTGCCAGCAGTGATGGTGGGCCCCAGTACTTC. The V and J genes are TRBV2 and TRBJ2-5; no definite D call. The CDR3 has 11 amino acids. Trimming removed 3 bases at V and 9 bases at J, with 8 bases between. Looked up from germline, CDR1 is SNHLY and CDR2 is FYNNEI.

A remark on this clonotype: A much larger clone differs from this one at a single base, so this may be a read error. The CDR3 protein is CANSETSGAYNEQFF. In nucleotides, the CDR3 is TGTGCCAACAGTGAAACTAGCGGGGCTTACAATGAGCAGTTCTTC. This chain connects TRBV2 to TRBJ2-1; TRBD2 aligns across 10 bases. The germline gives CDR1 SNHLY, CDR2 FYNNEI. The CDR3 has 15 amino acids.

CDR3 amino acids: CASSPRAGELFF. As DNA, the CDR3 is TGTGCCAGCAGCCCACGGGCCGGGGAGCTGTTTTTT. The chain recombines TRBV7-9 with TRBJ2-2; D is undetermined. Trimming left V 5 bases short and J 6 bases short, with 7 bases between. Germline values: CDR1 SEHNR, CDR2 FQNEAQ (reference sequence). This CDR3 contains 12 residues.

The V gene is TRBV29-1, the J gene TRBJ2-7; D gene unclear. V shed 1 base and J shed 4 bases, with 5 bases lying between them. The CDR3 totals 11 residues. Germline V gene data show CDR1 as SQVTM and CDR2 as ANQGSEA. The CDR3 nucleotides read TGCAGCGTTGAAGTCAAGTACGAGCAGTACTTC. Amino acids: CSVEVKYEQYF.

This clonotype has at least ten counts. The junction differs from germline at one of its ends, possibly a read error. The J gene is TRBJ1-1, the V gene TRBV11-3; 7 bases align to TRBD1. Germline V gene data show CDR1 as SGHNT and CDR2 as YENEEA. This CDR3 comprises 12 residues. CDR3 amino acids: CASSIDRAEAFF. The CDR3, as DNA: TGTGCCAGCAGCATAGACAGGGCTGAAGCTTTCTTT.

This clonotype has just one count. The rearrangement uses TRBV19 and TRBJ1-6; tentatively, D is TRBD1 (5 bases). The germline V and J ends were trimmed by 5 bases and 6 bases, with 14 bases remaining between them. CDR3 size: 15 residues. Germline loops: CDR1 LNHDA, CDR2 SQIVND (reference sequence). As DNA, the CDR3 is TGTGCCAGTAGTGGATGGGGCTCGGGTAATTCACCCCTCCACTTT. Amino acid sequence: CASSGWGSGNSPLHF.

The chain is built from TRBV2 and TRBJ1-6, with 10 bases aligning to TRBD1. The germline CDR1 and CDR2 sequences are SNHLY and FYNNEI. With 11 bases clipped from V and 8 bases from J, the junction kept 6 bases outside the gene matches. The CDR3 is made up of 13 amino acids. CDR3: CAGRTGGDSPLHF. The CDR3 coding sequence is TGTGCCGGAAGGACAGGGGGAGATTCACCCCTCCACTTT.

In DNA form, the CDR3 reads TGTGCCAGTGGGTCGGACCAGCCCCAGCATTTT. It is translated as CASGSDQPQHF. The V gene is TRBV27, the J gene TRBJ1-5; D is unresolved. The germline V gene encodes CDR1 MNHEY and CDR2 SMNVEV (reference sequence). This CDR3 comprises 11 residues. V lost 9 bases and J lost 7, with 10 bases in between.

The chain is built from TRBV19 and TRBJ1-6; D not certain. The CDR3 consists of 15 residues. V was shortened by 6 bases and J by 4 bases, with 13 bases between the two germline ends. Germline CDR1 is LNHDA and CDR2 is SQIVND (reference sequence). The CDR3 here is CASRVGIRYNSPLHF. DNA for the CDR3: TGTGCCAGTAGGGTAGGGATCAGGTATAATTCACCCCTCCACTTT.

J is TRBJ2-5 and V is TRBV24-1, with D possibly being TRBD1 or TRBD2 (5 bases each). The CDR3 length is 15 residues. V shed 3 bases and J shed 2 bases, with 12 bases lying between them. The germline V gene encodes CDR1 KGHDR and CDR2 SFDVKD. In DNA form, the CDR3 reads TGTGCCACCAGTGATGCCGGGGCCAGGCAAGAGACCCAGTACTTC. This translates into CATSDAGARQETQYF.

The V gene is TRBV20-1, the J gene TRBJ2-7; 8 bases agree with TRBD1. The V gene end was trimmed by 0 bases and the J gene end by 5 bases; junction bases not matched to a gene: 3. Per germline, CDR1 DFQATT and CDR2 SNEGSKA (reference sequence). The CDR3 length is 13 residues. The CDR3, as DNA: TGCAGTGCTAGAGAATGGACAGGGAACGAGCAGTACTTC. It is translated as CSAREWTGNEQYF.

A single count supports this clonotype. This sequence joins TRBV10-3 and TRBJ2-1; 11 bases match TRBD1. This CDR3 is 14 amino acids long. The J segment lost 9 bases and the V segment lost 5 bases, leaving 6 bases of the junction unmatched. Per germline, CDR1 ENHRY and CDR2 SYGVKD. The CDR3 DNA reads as TGTGCCATCAGTTCACCGGGACAGGGGGTTGAGCAGTTCTTC. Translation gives CAISSPGQGVEQFF.